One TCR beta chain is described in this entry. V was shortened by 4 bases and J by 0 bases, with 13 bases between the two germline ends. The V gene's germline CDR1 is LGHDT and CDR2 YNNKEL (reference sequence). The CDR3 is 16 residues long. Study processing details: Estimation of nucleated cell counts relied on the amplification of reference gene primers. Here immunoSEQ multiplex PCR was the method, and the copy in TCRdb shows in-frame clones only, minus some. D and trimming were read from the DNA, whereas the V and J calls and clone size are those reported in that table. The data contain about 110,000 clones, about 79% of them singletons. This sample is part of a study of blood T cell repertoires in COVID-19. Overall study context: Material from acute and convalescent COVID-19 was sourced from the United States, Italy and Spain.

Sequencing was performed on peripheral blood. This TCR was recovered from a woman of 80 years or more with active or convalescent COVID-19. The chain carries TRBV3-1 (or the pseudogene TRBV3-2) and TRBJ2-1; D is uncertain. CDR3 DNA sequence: TGTGCCAGCAGCCCCACGGCAGGTTCCTCCTACAATGAGCAGTTCTTC. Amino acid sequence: CASSPTAGSSYNEQFF.